This T cell receptor (beta chain) was captured in a study of T-cell reconstitution after alpha-beta-depleted transplantation in children. The library targeted TCRbeta and was prepared with unique molecular identifiers. TCRdb processed the PCR reads anew with MiXCR; each CDR3 protein has one entry. This sample has about 360,000 distinct CDR3 sequences, with about 14% found just once. The CDR3 covers 16 residues. V dropped 6 bases and J dropped 3; count of bases not matched to a gene: 13. In germline, CDR1 is MNHNS, CDR2 SASEGT. This clonotype was observed a handful of times. The TCR sequence derives from a human donor who donated a stem cell graft to a child with Fanconi anemia. Sequences were derived from PBMCs, sampled from the stem cell graft. The J gene is TRBJ1-2, the V gene TRBV6-1; 7 positions agree with TRBD1. DNA for the CDR3: TGTGCCAGCAGGGGTCTACAGGGGAAAGGAGACTATGGCTACACCTTC. It translates to CASRGLQGKGDYGYTF.